One and the same sample provided the 10 T cell receptor beta chains below, sequenced in a study of cytomegalovirus exposure and HLA in healthy donors. It was with 60 Vbeta and 13 Jbeta primers that the PCR ran. Sequenced by immunoSEQ multiplex PCR; TCRdb stores in-frame clones only, minus some. The sample lists approximately 140,000 clones, around 75% occurring once. Sequences were obtained from PBMCs. These receptors all come from a human donor in good health.

The J gene is TRBJ2-3, the V gene TRBV6-1, with 9 nucleotides matching TRBD2. In germline, CDR1 is MNHNS, CDR2 SASEGT. The CDR3 spans 15 residues. V shed 7 bases and J 3 bases; nucleotides not matched to a gene: 8. The CDR3 reads CASNLSGRITDTQYF. The CDR3 region has the DNA TGTGCCAGCAACTTAAGCGGGAGGATAACAGATACGCAGTATTTT.

The chain carries TRBV2 and TRBJ1-2, with 7 bases aligning to TRBD1. V lost 6 bases to trimming and J lost 8 bases; unmatched junction nucleotides: 6. This CDR3 region has 12 residues. CDR1 and CDR2 (germline): SNHLY, FYNNEI. CDR3 sequence reads: CASSTGDSGYTF. The CDR3 bases are TGTGCCAGCAGCACTGGGGACAGCGGCTACACCTTC.

The chain is built from TRBV6-1 and TRBJ2-3, with 16 bases aligning to TRBD2. Germline lookup yields CDR1 MNHNS and CDR2 SASEGT. V dropped 3 bases and J dropped 0; count of bases not matched to a gene: 3. This CDR3 spans 18 amino acids. In nucleotides, the CDR3 is TGTGCCAGCAGTGAGGGACTAGCGGGGGGGACTAGCACAGATACGCAGTATTTT. It translates to CASSEGLAGGTSTDTQYF.

V is TRBV10-2 and J is TRBJ1-1, with 12 bases identical to TRBD1. In germline, CDR1 is WSHSY, CDR2 SAAADI. J was trimmed by 11 bases and V by 3 bases; bases with no gene match: 4. The CDR3 has 13 amino acids. The CDR3 DNA follows: TGCGCCAGCAGTGATAGGGGACAGGGGGCGGCTTTCTTT. Protein sequence: CASSDRGQGAAFF.

V and J are TRBV30 and TRBJ1-4; the D is unclear. The CDR3 is 14 amino acids. CDR1 is GTSNPN and CDR2 is SVGIG in the germline V gene (reference sequence). V was cut by 2 bases and J by 8 bases, with 15 bases left in between. CDR3 loop: CAWSPDTRLEKLFF. CDR3 sequence (DNA): TGTGCCTGGAGTCCAGACACTCGCCTGGAAAAACTGTTTTTT. The variable domain in full, with the rest retrieved from reference TRBV30 and TRBJ1-4, is SQTIHQWPATLVQPVGSPLSLECTVEGTSNPNLYWYRQAAGRGLQLLFYSVGIGQISSEVPQNLSASRPQDRQFILSSKKLLLSDSGFYLCAWSPDTRLEKLFFGSGTQLSVL.

The rearrangement uses TRBV14 and TRBJ1-4, with D maybe TRBD1 (5 bases). The CDR3 has 13 residues. The V end lost 4 bases, the J end lost 3 bases, and 6 bases lay between the germline ends. The germline gives CDR1 SGHDN, CDR2 FVKESK. The CDR3 DNA sequence: TGTGCCAGCAGCCGGGGGGCTAATGAAAAACTGTTTTTT. Translating gives CASSRGANEKLFF.

The DNA for the CDR3 is TGTGCCAGCAGCCGACGGGACAACCGGTACCAAGAGACCCAGTACTTC. Amino acids: CASSRRDNRYQETQYF. The V call is TRBV5-6, the J call TRBJ2-5, with D possibly TRBD1 on 6 matching bases. CDR1 and CDR2 (germline): SGHDT, YYEEEE. Trimming took off 4 bases at V and 0 bases at J, with 16 bases between the two ends. The CDR3 loop spans 16 amino acids.

This clone was found once. The chain couples TRBV4-2 to TRBJ1-4; no clear D. This CDR3 contains 15 residues. V dropped 2 bases and J dropped 6 bases, with 13 bases sitting between them. Germline assignment: CDR1 LGHNA and CDR2 YNFKEQ. CDR3 coding DNA: TGTGCCAGCAGCCAATTCGTTCCCCGCGATGAAAAACTGTTTTTT. It codes for CASSQFVPRDEKLFF.

The count of this clone is one. The chain has TRBV4-3 and TRBJ1-4, with D possibly matching TRBD1 (5 bases). V lost 3 bases and J 4 bases, leaving 18 bases between the germline ends. This CDR3 is built from 17 residues. CDR1 and CDR2 from the germline V gene are LGHNA and YSLEER. The CDR3 coding sequence is TGCGCCAGCAGCCACGGAGAGGAACAGGCGTATAATGAAAAACTGTTTTTT. Protein sequence: CASSHGEEQAYNEKLFF.

This chain joins TRBV6-5 and TRBJ2-2; D possibly corresponds to TRBD2 (6 bases). V was cut by 2 bases and J by 5 bases, with 12 bases left in between. Germline V gene lookup returns CDR1 MNHEY and CDR2 SVGAGI. This CDR3 has 15 residues. The chain's CDR3 is CASSYDPGGTGELFF. The CDR3 region has the DNA TGTGCCAGCAGTTACGACCCCGGAGGGACCGGGGAGCTGTTTTTT.